These 11 T cell receptor beta chains share one sample of origin, sequenced in a study of blood T cell repertoires in COVID-19. Clones were read by immunoSEQ multiplex PCR, and TCRdb kept only the in-frame ones, dropping some. The sample holds fewer than 130,000 clones, 65% to 75% seen once. Sequenced: peripheral blood. The receptors originated from a man aged 80 or over with acute or convalescent COVID-19.

The chain recombines TRBV28 with TRBJ2-3; D not certain. Germline V gene data show CDR1 as MDHEN and CDR2 as SYDVKM. Trimming pared 4 bases from V and 5 bases from J, leaving 13 bases between. The CDR3 extends over 14 amino acids. CDR3 region: CASSSYYSVDTQYF. Here the CDR3 DNA reads TGTGCCAGCAGTTCGTACTATTCGGTAGATACGCAGTATTTT. Together with reference TRBV28 and TRBJ2-3, the CDR3 gives the full variable domain: DVKVTQSSRYLVKRTGEKVFLECVQDMDHENMFWYRQDPGLGLRLIYFSYDVKMKEKGDIPEGYSVSREKKERFSLILESASTNQTSMYLCASSSYYSVDTQYFGPGTRLTVL.

V and J are TRBV5-6 and TRBJ2-1, with D perhaps matching TRBD1 (6 bases). CDR1 is SGHDT and CDR2 is YYEEEE in the germline V gene. This CDR3 comprises 15 residues. V shed 2 bases and J shed 0 bases, with 9 bases lying between them. The CDR3 nucleotides are TGTGCCAGCAGCTTTACAGGGAGCTCCTACAATGAGCAGTTCTTC. This translates into CASSFTGSSYNEQFF.

V usage is TRBV4-1 and J usage is TRBJ2-1, with D perhaps matching TRBD2 (5 bases). The CDR3 runs 14 residues. Looked up from germline, CDR1 is MGHRA and CDR2 is YSYEKL. Trimming shortened V by 6 bases and J by 2 bases, and 11 bases separated the two germline ends. In nucleotides, the CDR3 is TGCGCCAGCAGACCTGGAGGACCCTACAATGAGCAGTTCTTC. It specifies CASRPGGPYNEQFF.

The V call is TRBV24-1, the J call TRBJ2-3, with D unclear. Trimming cost V 7 bases and J 5 bases, with 9 bases left between them. Germline CDR1 and CDR2: KGHDR and SFDVKD. The CDR3 loop spans 12 amino acids. CDR3 coding DNA: TGTGCCACCAGCGTCGTCGGAGATACGCAGTATTTT. Translated: CATSVVGDTQYF.

The chain couples TRBV28 to TRBJ2-7; D may be TRBD2 (6 bases). The CDR3 is 14 amino acids. V lost 4 bases to trimming and J lost 4 bases, with 14 bases between them. CDR1 MDHEN and CDR2 SYDVKM come from the germline V gene. The CDR3 sequence: CASSYQTGAYEQYF. In nucleotides, the CDR3 is TGTGCCAGCAGTTACCAAACGGGAGCATACGAGCAGTACTTC.

The chain links TRBV4-1 to TRBJ2-4; D may be TRBD1 (6 bases). V was pared by 4 bases and J by 4 bases, with 14 bases between. This CDR3 comprises 15 residues. The V gene's germline CDR1 is MGHRA and CDR2 YSYEKL. CDR3 sequence (DNA): TGCGCCAGCAGCCCCCGGACAGATTTTAAAAACATTCAGTACTTC. Translating it yields CASSPRTDFKNIQYF.

This clone was found once. The V and J genes are TRBV2 and TRBJ1-6; 7 positions agree with TRBD1. J was trimmed by 5 bases and V by 5 bases; bases with no gene match: 9. Germline V lookup: CDR1 SNHLY, CDR2 FYNNEI. This CDR3 region has 16 residues. CDR3 DNA: TGTGCCAGCAGTTTTTTTGAGACAGGGAATAATTCACCCCTCCACTTT. This translates into CASSFFETGNNSPLHF.

This chain uses TRBV4-3 with TRBJ1-2; D uncertain. The CDR3 length is 16 residues. In germline, CDR1 is LGHNA, CDR2 YSLEER. V was shortened by 0 bases and J by 0 bases, with 11 bases between the two germline ends. Written as DNA, the CDR3 is TGCGCCAGCAGCCAAGATCGGAGCGTTTCTAACTATGGCTACACCTTC. Translation: CASSQDRSVSNYGYTF.

The chain couples TRBV12-5 to TRBJ2-7; 12 bases fit TRBD2. The ends lost 2 bases at V and 1 base at J; junction bases unmatched: 6. The CDR3 spans 17 residues. The germline CDR1 and CDR2 sequences are LGHNT and FRNRAP. The chain's CDR3 is CASGLQGGLAGSYEQYF. The DNA for the CDR3 is TGTGCTAGTGGTTTGCAGGGAGGACTAGCGGGATCCTACGAGCAGTACTTC.

The V call is TRBV12-3 or TRBV12-4, the J call TRBJ1-1; D is unresolved. The CDR3 has 12 amino acids. Trimming cost V 5 bases and J 6 bases, with 10 bases left between them. Here the CDR3 reads CASSEYVSEAFF. DNA for the CDR3: TGTGCCAGCAGTGAGTACGTCTCTGAAGCTTTCTTT.

The chain employs TRBV6-1 and TRBJ2-1; weak D call: TRBD2 (6 bases). Germline-derived CDR1 and CDR2 are MNHNS and SASEGT. The CDR3 is 14 amino acids. V was cut by 3 bases and J by 8 bases, with 14 bases left in between. The CDR3 region is CASSEAGRIDEQFF. The CDR3 bases are TGTGCCAGCAGTGAGGCAGGGAGGATCGATGAGCAGTTCTTC.